The 6 T cell receptor beta chains given below trace back to one sample, sequenced in a study of control samples from healthy donors and cancer patients. Clones were read by immunoSEQ multiplex PCR, and TCRdb kept only the in-frame ones, dropping some. Here the sample spans 80,000 or so clones, less than 95% being singletons. What was sequenced was blood. Receptor source: a woman between 40 and 50 years old in good health.

This clone has just a few counts. This sequence joins TRBV5-1 and TRBJ2-7, with 8 bases identical to TRBD2. Trimming took 2 bases from V and 1 from J; bases not matched to a gene: 8. The CDR3 is 16 amino acids. Looked up from germline, CDR1 is SGHRS and CDR2 is YFSETQ. The CDR3 DNA follows: TGCGCCAGCAGCTTAACTAGCGGCCGTACTTCCTACGAGCAGTACTTC. Translating gives CASSLTSGRTSYEQYF.

The chain carries TRBV7-6 and TRBJ2-2; D call uncertain. V was cut by 1 base and J by 2 bases, with 11 bases left in between. The CDR3 sequence is 16 residues long. Per the germline V gene, CDR1 is SGHVS and CDR2 is FNYEAQ. The CDR3 DNA is TGTGCCAGCAGCTTAGTACGGGCAGCCAACACCGGGGAGCTGTTTTTT. Translation: CASSLVRAANTGELFF.

In nucleotides, the CDR3 is TGTGCCAGCAGTTCGACAGGGGGAGAGACCCAGTACTTC. Translated: CASSSTGGETQYF. This rearrangement joins TRBV27 to TRBJ2-5; TRBD1 matches 9 bases. V gave up 4 bases and J gave up 4 bases; unmatched junction bases: 1. CDR1 and CDR2 from the germline V gene are MNHEY and SMNVEV (reference sequence). This CDR3 has 13 residues.

The chain joins TRBV2 to TRBJ1-5; D gene ambiguous. From germline, CDR1 is SNHLY and CDR2 FYNNEI. This CDR3 has 13 residues. V dropped 0 bases and J dropped 9 bases, with 9 bases sitting between them. Here the CDR3 reads CASSEAGFRPQHF. CDR3 coding DNA: TGTGCCAGCAGTGAAGCTGGGTTCCGGCCCCAGCATTTT.

The V call is TRBV7-2, the J call TRBJ2-7; D is unresolved. This CDR3 region has 15 residues. Trimming left V 1 base short and J 2 bases short, with 12 bases between. Germline loops: CDR1 SGHTA, CDR2 FQGNSA. This CDR3 is CASSLGADVTYEQYF. DNA of the CDR3: TGTGCCAGCAGCTTAGGCGCCGACGTTACCTACGAGCAGTACTTC.

This sequence joins TRBV6-1 and TRBJ2-1, with unresolved D. V lost 2 bases to trimming and J lost 8 bases, with 19 bases between them. CDR1 MNHNS and CDR2 SASEGT come from the germline V gene. CDR3 size: 16 residues. In nucleotides, the CDR3 is TGTGCCAGCAGTGAAACTGGGGTCTCGGTGATCTATGAGCAGTTCTTC. It specifies CASSETGVSVIYEQFF.